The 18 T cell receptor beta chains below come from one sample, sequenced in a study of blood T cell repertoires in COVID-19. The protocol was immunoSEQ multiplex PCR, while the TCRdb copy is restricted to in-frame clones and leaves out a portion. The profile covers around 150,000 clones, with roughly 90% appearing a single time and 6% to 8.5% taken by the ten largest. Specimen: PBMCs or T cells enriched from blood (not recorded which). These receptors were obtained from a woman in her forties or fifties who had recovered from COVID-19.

The DNA for the CDR3 is TGTGCCACCAGCAGGGCTATCCGGGACAGGGGGACCACCGGGGAGCTGTTTTTT. Its protein is CATSRAIRDRGTTGELFF. This chain joins TRBV15 and TRBJ2-2, with 11 nucleotides matching TRBD1. CDR1 is LNHNV, CDR2 YYDKDF, per germline (reference sequence). Trimming removed 3 bases from V and 4 bases from J; junction bases left unmatched: 10. The CDR3 extends over 18 amino acids. The full variable domain, its missing parts supplied by reference TRBV15 and TRBJ2-2, is DAMVIQNPRYQVTQFGKPVTLSCSQTLNHNVMYWYQQKSSQAPKLLFHYYDKDFNNEADTPDNFQSRRPNTSFCFLDIRSPGLGDTAMYLCATSRAIRDRGTTGELFFGEGSRLTVL.

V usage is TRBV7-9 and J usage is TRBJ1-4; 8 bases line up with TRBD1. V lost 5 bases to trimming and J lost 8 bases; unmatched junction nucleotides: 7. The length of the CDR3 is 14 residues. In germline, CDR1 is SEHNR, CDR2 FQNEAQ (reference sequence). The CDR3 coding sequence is TGTGCCAGCAGCCCCGGACAGGGCAACGAAAAACTGTTTTTT. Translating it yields CASSPGQGNEKLFF.

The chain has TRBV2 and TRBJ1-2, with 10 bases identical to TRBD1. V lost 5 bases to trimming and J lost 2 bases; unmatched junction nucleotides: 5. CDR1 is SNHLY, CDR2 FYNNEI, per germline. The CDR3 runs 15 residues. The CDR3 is CASSPQGQGNYGYTF. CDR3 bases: TGTGCCAGCAGTCCTCAGGGACAGGGGAACTATGGCTACACCTTC.

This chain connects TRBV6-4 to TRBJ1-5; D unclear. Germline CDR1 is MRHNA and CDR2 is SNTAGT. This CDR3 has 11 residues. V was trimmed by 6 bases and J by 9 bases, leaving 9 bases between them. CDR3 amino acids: CASSPFGPQHF. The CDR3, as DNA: TGTGCCAGCAGCCCTTTCGGGCCCCAGCATTTT.

The CDR3 loop reads CASSRTGSGNTEAFF. The CDR3 bases are TGTGCCAGCAGCCGGACAGGGTCGGGGAACACTGAAGCTTTCTTT. The chain joins TRBV9 to TRBJ1-1; 8 bases are a match to TRBD1. V lost 4 bases to trimming and J lost 1 base; unmatched junction nucleotides: 6. CDR1 is SGDLS and CDR2 is YYNGEE in the germline V gene. CDR3 size: 15 residues.

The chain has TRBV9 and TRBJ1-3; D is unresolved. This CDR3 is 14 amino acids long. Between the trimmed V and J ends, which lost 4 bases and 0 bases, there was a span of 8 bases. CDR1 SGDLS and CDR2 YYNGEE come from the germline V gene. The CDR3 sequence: CASSLHFSGNTIYF. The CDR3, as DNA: TGTGCCAGCAGCCTTCACTTCTCTGGAAACACCATATATTTT.

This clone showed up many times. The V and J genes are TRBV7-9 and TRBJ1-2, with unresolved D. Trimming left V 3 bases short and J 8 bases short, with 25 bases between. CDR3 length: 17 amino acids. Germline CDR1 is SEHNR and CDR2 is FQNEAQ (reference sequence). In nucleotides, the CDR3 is TGTGCCAGCAGCTTTTTTCGGGTTTCGGAGGGCGAAGAAGGCTACACCTTC. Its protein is CASSFFRVSEGEEGYTF.

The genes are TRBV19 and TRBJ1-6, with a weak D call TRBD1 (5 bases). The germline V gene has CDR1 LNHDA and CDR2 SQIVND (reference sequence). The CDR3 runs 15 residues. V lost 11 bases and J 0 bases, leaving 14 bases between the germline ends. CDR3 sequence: CACKTDRSYNSPLHF. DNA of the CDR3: TGTGCCTGTAAGACAGATCGCTCCTATAATTCACCCCTCCACTTT.

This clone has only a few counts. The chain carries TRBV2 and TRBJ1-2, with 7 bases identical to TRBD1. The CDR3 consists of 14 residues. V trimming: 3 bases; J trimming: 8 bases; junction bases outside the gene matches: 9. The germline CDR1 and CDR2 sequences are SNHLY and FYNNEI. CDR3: CASSDGGTAYGYTF. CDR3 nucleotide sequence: TGTGCCAGCAGTGATGGTGGGACAGCATACGGCTACACCTTC.

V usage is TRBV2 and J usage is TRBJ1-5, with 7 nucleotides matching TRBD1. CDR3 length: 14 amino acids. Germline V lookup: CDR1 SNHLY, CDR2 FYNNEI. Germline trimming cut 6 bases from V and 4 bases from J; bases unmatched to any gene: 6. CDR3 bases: TGTGCCAGCAGCCGCAGGGGGGATAATCAGCCCCAGCATTTT. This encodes CASSRRGDNQPQHF.

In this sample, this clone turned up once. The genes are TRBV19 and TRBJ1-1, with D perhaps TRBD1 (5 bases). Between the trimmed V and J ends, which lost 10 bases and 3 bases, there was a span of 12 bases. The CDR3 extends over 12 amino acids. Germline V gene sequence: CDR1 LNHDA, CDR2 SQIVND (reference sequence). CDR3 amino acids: CATREGYTEAFF. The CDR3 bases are TGTGCCACCAGGGAGGGGTACACTGAAGCTTTCTTT.

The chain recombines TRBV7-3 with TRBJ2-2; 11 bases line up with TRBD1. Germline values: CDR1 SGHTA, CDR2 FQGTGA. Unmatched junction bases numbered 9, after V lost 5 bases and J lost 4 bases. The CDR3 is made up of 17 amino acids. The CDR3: CASSLGQGALFTGELFF. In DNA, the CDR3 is TGTGCCAGCAGCCTAGGACAGGGGGCCCTATTCACCGGGGAGCTGTTTTTT.

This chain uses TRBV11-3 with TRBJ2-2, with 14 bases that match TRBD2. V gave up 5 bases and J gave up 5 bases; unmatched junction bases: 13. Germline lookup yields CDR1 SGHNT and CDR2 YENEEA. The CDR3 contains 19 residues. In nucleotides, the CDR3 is TGTGCCAGCAGCAAAGGCCCGGGACTAGCGGGGGCCCGGACCGGGGAGCTGTTTTTT. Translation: CASSKGPGLAGARTGELFF.

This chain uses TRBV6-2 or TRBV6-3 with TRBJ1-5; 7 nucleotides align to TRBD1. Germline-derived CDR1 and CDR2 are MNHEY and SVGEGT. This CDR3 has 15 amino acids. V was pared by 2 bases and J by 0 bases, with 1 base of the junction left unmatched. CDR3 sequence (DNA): TGTGCCAGCAGTTACGCAGGGGGTAGCAATCAGCCCCAGCATTTT. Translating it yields CASSYAGGSNQPQHF.

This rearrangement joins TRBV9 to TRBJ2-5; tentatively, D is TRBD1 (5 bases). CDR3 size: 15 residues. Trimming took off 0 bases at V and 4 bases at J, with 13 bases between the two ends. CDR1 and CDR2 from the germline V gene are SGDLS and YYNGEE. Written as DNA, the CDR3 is TGTGCCAGCAGCGTAGATTGGGTGCAGGGAGAGACCCAGTACTTC. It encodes CASSVDWVQGETQYF.

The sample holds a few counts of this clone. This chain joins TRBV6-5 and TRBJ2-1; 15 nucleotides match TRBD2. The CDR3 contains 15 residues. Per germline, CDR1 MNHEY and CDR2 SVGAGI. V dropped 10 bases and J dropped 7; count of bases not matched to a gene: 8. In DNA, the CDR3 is TGTGCCACAAGACCCGGGACTAGCGGGGGGAATGAGCAGTTCTTC. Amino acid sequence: CATRPGTSGGNEQFF.

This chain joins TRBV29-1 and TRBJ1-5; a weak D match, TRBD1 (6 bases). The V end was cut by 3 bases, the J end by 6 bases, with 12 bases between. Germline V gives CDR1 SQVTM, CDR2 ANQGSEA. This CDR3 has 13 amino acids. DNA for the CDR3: TGCAGCGTTGAGGCAGGGGTTGGTCAGCCCCAGCATTTT. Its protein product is CSVEAGVGQPQHF.

The DNA for the CDR3 is TGTGCCAGCAGCCAAGATCTGGGAGCGGCCTACGAGCAGTACTTC. It encodes CASSQDLGAAYEQYF. The chain couples TRBV14 to TRBJ2-7; D perhaps matches TRBD2 (5 bases). Per germline, CDR1 SGHDN and CDR2 FVKESK. The CDR3 has 15 residues. Trimming shortened V by 0 bases and J by 2 bases, and 11 bases separated the two germline ends.